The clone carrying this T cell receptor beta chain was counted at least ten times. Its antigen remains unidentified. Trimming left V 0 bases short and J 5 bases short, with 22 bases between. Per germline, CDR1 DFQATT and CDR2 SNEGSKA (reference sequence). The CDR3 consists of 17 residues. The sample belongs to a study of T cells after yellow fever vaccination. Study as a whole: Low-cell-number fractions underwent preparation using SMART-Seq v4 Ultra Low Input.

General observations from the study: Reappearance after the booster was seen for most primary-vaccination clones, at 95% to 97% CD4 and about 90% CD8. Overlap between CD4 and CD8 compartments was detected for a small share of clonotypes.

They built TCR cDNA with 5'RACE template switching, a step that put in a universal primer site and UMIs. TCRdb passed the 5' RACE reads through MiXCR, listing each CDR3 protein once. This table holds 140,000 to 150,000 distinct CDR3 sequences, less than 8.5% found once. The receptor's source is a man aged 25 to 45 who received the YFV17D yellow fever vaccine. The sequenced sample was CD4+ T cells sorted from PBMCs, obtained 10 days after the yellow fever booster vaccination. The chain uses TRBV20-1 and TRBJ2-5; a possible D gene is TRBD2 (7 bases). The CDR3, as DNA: TGCAGTGCTAGAGAATGGGGGGGGGCCTCCTTCCGGGAGACCCAGTACTTC. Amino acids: CSAREWGGASFRETQYF.